This is a list of T cell receptor beta chains from one sample in a study of T cell repertoires in cytomegalovirus infection. TCRdb ran MiXCR on the reads and lists one entry per CDR3 protein. The table has 200,000 to 300,000 distinct CDR3 sequences, 9% to 15% seen once; the top ten hold around 1.6%. Sequenced: PBMCs. The receptors originated from a human donor in good health (CMV status not recorded). Some clones in this sample may be carry-over from other donors' samples. The CDR3 runs from the conserved cysteine through the conserved F or W. The D gene is left open where the match is weak. The size of a clone is reported for some rows only, either as once, few or many, or as a class for expanded clones.

TRBJ1-2	NA	TRBV29-1	NA	TGCAGCGTTGAAGACTCTCGCGGCTACACCTTC	CSVEDSRGYTF
TRBJ2-5	NA	TRBV11-2	NA	TGTGCCACCCAGCTGGGGATCCAGCAAGAGACCCAGTACTTC	CATQLGIQQETQYF
TRBJ1-4	NA	TRBV6-2/TRBV6-3	NA	TGTGCCAGCAGTTACGGCGATGAAAAACTGTTTTTT	CASSYGDEKLFF
TRBJ2-3	many	TRBV10-3	TRBD2	TGTGCCATCAGCCGGACTAGCGGGAGGGCCGGGGCAGATACGCAGTATTTT	CAISRTSGRAGADTQYF
TRBJ2-3	many	TRBV28	NA	TGTGCCAGCAGCCAGGGTAGGGTCGCAGATACGCAGTATTTT	CASSQGRVADTQYF
TRBJ1-3	many	TRBV28	TRBD1	TGTGCCAGCACCCGGACAGGGCCAAACACCATATATTTT	CASTRTGPNTIYF
TRBJ2-3	few	TRBV6-1	NA	TGTGCCAGCAGTGAAGAGGAGGGTCATACGCAGTATTTT	CASSEEEGHTQYF
TRBJ2-2	many	TRBV24-1	TRBD1	TGTGCCACTTCGGTGGGACAGGCTTCGCTCACCTTCACCGGGGAGCTGTTTTTT	CATSVGQASLTFTGELFF
TRBJ2-5	NA	TRBV28	TRBD2	TGTGCCAGCAGAGGTCGGCGGGAGGGGGTGGAGACCCAGTACTTC	CASRGRREGVETQYF
TRBJ2-5	few	TRBV20-1	TRBD1	TGCAGTGAGCTCAGACAGGGGCGGGAGACCCAGTACTTC	CSELRQGRETQYF
TRBJ1-2	many	TRBV28	NA	TGTGCCAGCAGTTTCCCCGGGACCGGGAGGGGCTACACCTTC	CASSFPGTGRGYTF
TRBJ1-5	many	TRBV7-2	NA	TGTGCCAGCAGCCCGGACGGGTATCAGCCCCAGCATTTT	CASSPDGYQPQHF
TRBJ2-2	many	TRBV7-2	TRBD2	TGTGCCAGCAGCCCCTATAGCGGGTTCAACACCGGGGAGCTGTTTTTT	CASSPYSGFNTGELFF
TRBJ2-5	few	TRBV14	NA	TGTGCCAGCAGCCGAGACTCAAATAGGTGGAGGCAAGAGACCCAGTACTTC	CASSRDSNRWRQETQYF
TRBJ2-2	few	TRBV29-1	TRBD1	TGCAGCGTTGGTAGAGGGGACAGGGGAACCGGGGAGCTGTTTTTT	CSVGRGDRGTGELFF